The 32 T cell receptor beta chains given below trace back to one sample, sequenced in a study of cytomegalovirus exposure and HLA in healthy donors. A multiplex PCR was run with 60 Vbeta primers and 13 Jbeta primers. Assay used: immunoSEQ multiplex PCR; TCRdb lists only in-frame clones, some missing. The data show some 190,000 clones, more than 60% seen once. Sequencing was carried out using PBMCs. The receptors come from a young man in good health and CMV-seronegative.

This chain links TRBV6-6 with TRBJ1-1; 7 nucleotides match TRBD1. With 5 bases clipped from V and 5 bases from J, the junction kept 8 bases outside the gene matches. Germline V lookup: CDR1 MNHNY, CDR2 SVGAGI (reference sequence). The length of the CDR3 is 14 residues. CDR3 sequence reads: CASSTRGRRTEAFF. DNA for the CDR3: TGTGCCAGCAGTACAAGGGGGCGCCGGACTGAAGCTTTCTTT.

This clone has a handful of counts. V and J are TRBV11-2 and TRBJ1-4; TRBD1 matches at 7 bases. Germline values: CDR1 SGHAT, CDR2 FQNNGV. Trimming at V came to 6 bases and at J to 7 bases, leaving 5 bases not matched to a gene. The CDR3 covers 13 residues. The CDR3 protein is CASSNRDSEKLFF. The DNA of the CDR3 is TGTGCCAGCAGTAACCGGGACAGTGAAAAACTGTTTTTT.

As regards this clone: Mismatch with germline at one junction end may stem from a read error. This chain joins TRBV27 and TRBJ2-6; 8 bases are shared with TRBD2. CDR3 length: 17 amino acids. The V gene's germline CDR1 is MNHEY and CDR2 SMNVEV (reference sequence). In DNA, the CDR3 is TGTGCCAGCAGTTTTGGGACTAGGATCACTGGGCCCAACGTCCTGACTTTC. Protein sequence: CASSFGTRITGPNVLTF. The full variable domain, in which reference TRBV27 and TRBJ2-6 provide the parts outside the CDR3, is EAQVTQNPRYLITVTGKKLTVTCSQNMNHEYMSWYRQDPGLGLRQIYYSMNVEVTDKGDVPEGYKVSRKEKRNFPLILESPSPNQTSLYFCASSFGTRITGPNVLTFGAGSRLTVL.

V and J are TRBV9 and TRBJ2-3; 8 bases are shared with TRBD2. The CDR3 runs 15 residues. V gave up 0 bases and J gave up 1 base; unmatched junction bases: 1. Germline CDR1 is SGDLS and CDR2 is YYNGEE. CDR3 protein: CASSVGRGGTDTQYF. CDR3 nucleotides: TGTGCCAGCAGCGTAGGGCGGGGGGGCACAGATACGCAGTATTTT.

This rearrangement joins TRBV30 to TRBJ1-2; weak D call: TRBD1 (5 bases). The CDR3 extends over 15 amino acids. Germline-derived CDR1 and CDR2 are GTSNPN and SVGIG (reference sequence). Trimming removed 3 bases from V and 1 base from J, with 15 bases in between. For the CDR3, the DNA is TGTGCCTGGAGAAATGGGGGGGGTTTTAACTATGGCTACACCTTC. It codes for CAWRNGGGFNYGYTF.

The chain carries TRBV7-9 and TRBJ1-4; the match to TRBD1 covers 8 bases. Germline assignment: CDR1 SEHNR and CDR2 FQNEAQ (reference sequence). The CDR3 has 16 residues. With V trimmed by 1 base and J by 4 bases, 5 bases remained unmatched. The CDR3 DNA is TGTGCCAGCAGCTTAGGCCAGGGGGCAAGTAATGAAAAACTGTTTTTT. It is translated as CASSLGQGASNEKLFF.

This clone showed up just a few times. This sequence joins TRBV5-4 and TRBJ2-6; tentatively, D is TRBD1 (6 bases). Trimming took 2 bases from V and 4 from J, leaving 13 bases between them. CDR1 and CDR2 from the germline V gene are SGHNT and YYREEE (reference sequence). The CDR3 spans 16 residues. For the CDR3, the DNA is TGTGCCAGCAGCTTACTACAGGGTTACGGGGCCAACGTCCTGACTTTC. Amino acid sequence: CASSLLQGYGANVLTF.

This clone was detected once. The V gene is TRBV30, the J gene TRBJ1-4; D might be TRBD1 (6 bases). CDR1 is GTSNPN, CDR2 SVGIG, per germline (reference sequence). This CDR3 comprises 13 residues. Deletions cut 6 bases from V and 5 bases from J, with 13 bases between. CDR3 region: CACSGQLNEKLFF. As DNA, the CDR3 is TGTGCCTGCAGCGGACAGCTAAATGAAAAACTGTTTTTT.

The chain recombines TRBV6-1 with TRBJ1-5; D call uncertain. Trimming shortened V by 2 bases and J by 7 bases, and 15 bases separated the two germline ends. Germline V gene sequence: CDR1 MNHNS, CDR2 SASEGT. The CDR3 covers 15 residues. In DNA, the CDR3 is TGTGCCAGCAGTGAACCCCCCTCTAGAGTCCAGCCCCAGCATTTT. It encodes CASSEPPSRVQPQHF.

CDR3 DNA: TGTGCCAGCAGTGCGCAAATAGCGGGAAGCTCCTACGAGCAGTACTTC. Its protein is CASSAQIAGSSYEQYF. The chain links TRBV6-1 to TRBJ2-7; 8 nucleotides line up with TRBD2. V dropped 4 bases and J dropped 0; count of bases not matched to a gene: 8. CDR3 length: 16 residues. CDR1 is MNHNS and CDR2 is SASEGT in the germline V gene.

The chain uses TRBV5-1 and TRBJ2-1; perhaps TRBD2 as D (6 bases). This CDR3 comprises 16 residues. Germline values: CDR1 SGHRS, CDR2 YFSETQ. The V end lost 0 bases, the J end lost 0 bases, and 10 bases lay between the germline ends. CDR3 DNA sequence: TGCGCCAGCAGCTTGGTGATCGGGAGCTCCTACAATGAGCAGTTCTTC. Protein product: CASSLVIGSSYNEQFF.

The chain carries TRBV2 and TRBJ2-1; TRBD1 aligns across 7 bases. The CDR3 has 14 residues. Per the germline V gene, CDR1 is SNHLY and CDR2 is FYNNEI. With 2 bases clipped from V and 9 bases from J, the junction kept 7 bases outside the gene matches. CDR3 loop: CASSEYRGRSEQFF. In DNA, the CDR3 is TGTGCCAGCAGTGAATACAGGGGCCGGAGTGAGCAGTTCTTC.

This chain links TRBV28 with TRBJ1-2, with 8 bases aligning to TRBD1. The ends lost 6 bases at V and 5 bases at J; junction bases unmatched: 8. CDR1 is MDHEN, CDR2 SYDVKM, per germline. This CDR3 has 14 residues. The CDR3 reads CASRTTGVGYGYTF. The CDR3 DNA is TGTGCCAGCAGGACGACAGGGGTGGGGTATGGCTACACCTTC.

This clone was counted once. This chain connects TRBV18 to TRBJ2-3, with D perhaps matching TRBD1 (5 bases). Trimming took 8 bases from V and 1 from J, leaving 10 bases between them. This CDR3 spans 13 amino acids. Per the germline V gene, CDR1 is KGHSH and CDR2 is LQKENI. The CDR3 region has the DNA TGTGCCAGCCAGGGCAGGGGCACAGATACGCAGTATTTT. Protein product: CASQGRGTDTQYF.

The chain has TRBV4-3 and TRBJ1-2; TRBD1 is a possible D gene (6 bases). With 0 bases removed from V and 0 bases from J, the gap between germline ends came to 17 bases. This CDR3 has 18 residues. Germline V gene lookup returns CDR1 LGHNA and CDR2 YSLEER. For the CDR3, the DNA is TGCGCCAGCAGCCAAGATCCCCACGGGACACAGGCTAACTATGGCTACACCTTC. It specifies CASSQDPHGTQANYGYTF.

The gene calls are TRBV5-6 and TRBJ2-2; D is unresolved. CDR3 length equals 13 residues. The germline V gene encodes CDR1 SGHDT and CDR2 YYEEEE. The V end lost 4 bases, the J end lost 6 bases, and 10 bases lay between the germline ends. Written as DNA, the CDR3 is TGTGCCAGCAGCGAAGCGACGGCCGGGGAGCTGTTTTTT. This encodes CASSEATAGELFF.

The rearrangement uses TRBV27 and TRBJ1-2; 8 nucleotides match TRBD1. The CDR3 is 15 residues long. V trimming: 7 bases; J trimming: 5 bases; junction bases outside the gene matches: 12. Germline values: CDR1 MNHEY, CDR2 SMNVEV (reference sequence). The CDR3 loop is CASTAGYRGGYGYTF. The CDR3 DNA sequence: TGTGCCAGCACCGCTGGGTACAGGGGGGGATATGGCTACACCTTC.

The CDR3 nucleotides read TGTGCCAGCAGCCCTGGGACAGAATACTACGAGCAGTACTTC. Translated: CASSPGTEYYEQYF. The V call is TRBV9, the J call TRBJ2-7, with TRBD1 matching 7 bases. Unmatched junction bases numbered 7, after V lost 4 bases and J lost 3 bases. The germline gives CDR1 SGDLS, CDR2 YYNGEE. CDR3 length: 14 amino acids.

The chain carries TRBV30 and TRBJ2-7; D is uncertain. V dropped 3 bases and J dropped 3 bases, with 9 bases sitting between them. Per the germline V gene, CDR1 is GTSNPN and CDR2 is SVGIG (reference sequence). This CDR3 region has 12 residues. This CDR3 reads CAWRETLYEQYF. In nucleotides, the CDR3 is TGTGCCTGGAGGGAGACCCTCTACGAGCAGTACTTC.

V and J are TRBV6-4 and TRBJ2-3; no reliable D call. V lost 0 bases, J lost 3 bases, and 7 bases lay in between. There are 14 residues in the CDR3. Per germline, CDR1 MRHNA and CDR2 SNTAGT. The CDR3 DNA sequence: TGTGCCAGCAGTGACTCAGTCGGGACAGATACGCAGTATTTT. Translated: CASSDSVGTDTQYF.

This clone has only a few counts. In DNA form, the CDR3 reads TGCAGCGTTGAGGGGAGCGGGAGCGGCGATGAGCAGTTCTTC. Translated, it gives CSVEGSGSGDEQFF. The chain carries TRBV29-1 and TRBJ2-1, with 8 bases aligning to TRBD2. The CDR3 has 14 amino acids. V lost 3 bases, J lost 8 bases, and 9 bases stayed unmatched. Germline CDR1 reads SQVTM; CDR2 reads ANQGSEA.

The chain has TRBV6-1 and TRBJ2-4; 11 bases match TRBD1. The trim removed 6 bases at V and 5 bases at J, leaving 6 bases unmatched. There are 15 residues in the CDR3. Germline V gene sequence: CDR1 MNHNS, CDR2 SASEGT. CDR3 sequence: CASRAGTGGQNIQYF. For the CDR3, the DNA is TGTGCCAGCAGAGCCGGGACAGGGGGACAAAACATTCAGTACTTC.

This chain connects TRBV27 to TRBJ2-3; TRBD2 agrees at 9 bases. The trim removed 4 bases at V and 8 bases at J, leaving 13 bases unmatched. The CDR3 covers 16 residues. CDR1 is MNHEY and CDR2 is SMNVEV in the germline V gene (reference sequence). The CDR3 coding sequence is TGTGCCAGCAGTTGGACGCCGGGACTAGCAGAAGGTACGCAGTATTTT. This gives the protein CASSWTPGLAEGTQYF.

This clone was detected once. The CDR3 region is CASSERDRDHEQYF. For the CDR3, the DNA is TGTGCCAGCAGTGAGCGGGACAGGGATCACGAGCAGTACTTC. The chain joins TRBV2 to TRBJ2-7; 9 nucleotides agree with TRBD1. This CDR3 is built from 14 residues. The V gene's germline CDR1 is SNHLY and CDR2 FYNNEI. Trimming cost V 3 bases and J 5 bases; bases outside gene matches: 5.

This chain connects TRBV19 to TRBJ2-7; 8 positions match TRBD1. This CDR3 has 15 residues. Germline CDR1 reads LNHDA; CDR2 reads SQIVND (reference sequence). V was clipped by 1 base and J by 6 bases; unmatched bases: 8. CDR3 bases: TGTGCCAGTAGTATAGTTCCAGGGGGCAATTCCGAGCAGTACTTC. As protein: CASSIVPGGNSEQYF.

The chain employs TRBV2 and TRBJ2-7; 11 bases fit TRBD2. CDR1 SNHLY and CDR2 FYNNEI come from the germline V gene. The CDR3 has 15 residues. V was pared by 3 bases and J by 6 bases, with 7 bases of the junction left unmatched. CDR3 amino acids: CASSDLAGGGGEQYF. CDR3 nucleotides: TGTGCCAGCAGTGATCTAGCGGGAGGCGGGGGCGAGCAGTACTTC.

This clone was recorded a few times. The chain uses TRBV5-4 and TRBJ2-7, with 9 positions matching TRBD2. CDR3 size: 15 residues. With 2 bases clipped from V and 6 bases from J, the junction kept 9 bases outside the gene matches. Germline assignment: CDR1 SGHNT and CDR2 YYREEE (reference sequence). In nucleotides, the CDR3 is TGTGCCAGCAGCTTTCGAGGTAGCGGGAGTCTCGAGCAGTACTTC. It encodes CASSFRGSGSLEQYF.

This clone was seen once. The J gene is TRBJ1-4, the V gene TRBV5-4, with no clear D. V was pared by 4 bases and J by 4 bases, with 17 bases between. The CDR3 is made up of 16 amino acids. Germline loops: CDR1 SGHNT, CDR2 YYREEE (reference sequence). The CDR3 DNA sequence: TGTGCCAGCAGCCGACGAGTTGGGCAGGATAATGAAAAACTGTTTTTT. It is translated as CASSRRVGQDNEKLFF.

This clone was recorded a few times. The rearrangement joins TRBV4-2 to TRBJ2-1; tentatively, D is TRBD2 (7 bases). V lost 4 bases and J 4 bases, leaving 20 bases between the germline ends. The V gene's germline CDR1 is LGHNA and CDR2 YNFKEQ. The CDR3 totals 17 residues. This CDR3 reads CASSLRGGDGGYNEQFF. The CDR3 bases are TGTGCCAGCAGCCTCCGAGGGGGGGACGGGGGATACAATGAGCAGTTCTTC.

This chain joins TRBV7-2 and TRBJ1-1; 8 bases agree with TRBD1. Trimming cost V 2 bases and J 5 bases; bases outside gene matches: 7. Germline CDR1 is SGHTA and CDR2 is FQGNSA. This CDR3 is 15 amino acids long. The CDR3 DNA reads as TGTGCCAGCAGCTTATCAGGCAGGGGGCGGACTGAAGCTTTCTTT. Amino acid sequence: CASSLSGRGRTEAFF.

The rearrangement uses TRBV11-3 and TRBJ1-5; 7 bases align to TRBD1. CDR1 and CDR2 from the germline V gene are SGHNT and YENEEA. CDR3 length: 14 residues. J gave up 5 bases and V 5 bases, and 6 bases lay outside the gene matches. The chain's CDR3 is CASSPQGPYQPQHF. The DNA of the CDR3 is TGTGCCAGCAGCCCACAGGGGCCTTATCAGCCCCAGCATTTT.

This chain connects TRBV6-6 to TRBJ2-1; 8 bases are shared with TRBD2. J was trimmed by 7 bases and V by 4 bases; bases with no gene match: 9. The CDR3 runs 15 residues. Germline values: CDR1 MNHNY, CDR2 SVGAGI (reference sequence). This CDR3 is CASSFSGDEKNEQFF. CDR3 coding DNA: TGTGCCAGCAGTTTTAGCGGGGATGAGAAAAATGAGCAGTTCTTC.